The sequence of this TCR beta chain was determined in a study of cytomegalovirus exposure and HLA in healthy donors. The study, taken as a whole, reports: With later analysis, a missense DCLRE1C variant became linked to TCR beta V- and J-gene trimming.

Germline values: CDR1 KGHSH, CDR2 LQKENI. Trimming took 3 bases from V and 2 from J; bases not matched to a gene: 9. There are 17 residues in the CDR3. This clone appeared a single time. Its antigen remains unidentified. PCR was performed using 60 Vbeta and 13 Jbeta primers. Clones were read by immunoSEQ multiplex PCR, and TCRdb kept only the in-frame ones, dropping some. This table has some 150,000 clones, more than 75% appearing once. Donors sampled were nominally healthy, though unrecorded immune exposures were likely. Sequenced material: PBMCs. This chain joins TRBV18 and TRBJ2-7; TRBD1 aligns across 11 bases. The clonotype was recovered from a male donor in good health and CMV-seronegative. The CDR3 DNA sequence: TGTGCCAGCTCACCGGTCATTGAGGGACAGGGGGCCTACGAGCAGTACTTC. Protein: CASSPVIEGQGAYEQYF.